This passage covers 30 T cell receptor beta chains from one sample sequenced in a study of blood T cell repertoires in COVID-19. Sequenced by immunoSEQ multiplex PCR; TCRdb stores in-frame clones only, minus some. The data hold 150,000 to 200,000 clones, with around 80% observed a single time. Sequencing was carried out using PBMCs or T cells enriched from blood (not recorded which). These receptors were taken from a woman aged 45 to 65 who had recovered from COVID-19.

V and J are TRBV7-3 and TRBJ2-1; 8 bases match TRBD2. V was clipped by 0 bases and J by 4 bases; unmatched bases: 8. The CDR3 is made up of 17 amino acids. Germline lookup yields CDR1 SGHTA and CDR2 FQGTGA. The CDR3 DNA sequence: TGTGCCAGCAGCTTAACGTATTCTACGGGGGGGTACAATGAGCAGTTCTTC. Translating it yields CASSLTYSTGGYNEQFF.

The chain carries TRBV28 and TRBJ2-3; 9 nucleotides align to TRBD1. The junction had 5 bases not matched to a gene; V was cut back by 5 bases and J by 5 bases. Germline CDR1 is MDHEN and CDR2 is SYDVKM. This CDR3 has 14 residues. In DNA form, the CDR3 reads TGTGCCAGCAGTCCGGACAGGGGAAGAGATACGCAGTATTTT. Amino acid sequence: CASSPDRGRDTQYF.

This clone was recorded a few times. The genes are TRBV30 and TRBJ1-2; D may be TRBD1 (5 bases). V lost 2 bases, J lost 4 bases, and 11 bases lay in between. CDR3 length equals 13 residues. In germline, CDR1 is GTSNPN, CDR2 SVGIG (reference sequence). CDR3 residues: CAWSPTTVYGYTF. The CDR3 bases are TGTGCCTGGAGTCCAACGACAGTCTATGGCTACACCTTC.

In its sample, this clone was seen once. The gene calls are TRBV5-4 and TRBJ2-7, with a weak D call TRBD2 (6 bases). CDR3 size: 17 residues. Between the trimmed V and J ends, which lost 3 bases and 1 base, there was a span of 20 bases. The germline CDR1 and CDR2 sequences are SGHNT and YYREEE (reference sequence). The CDR3 here is CASSSGDWFGRSYEQYF. DNA for the CDR3: TGTGCCAGCAGCTCGGGGGATTGGTTCGGGAGATCCTACGAGCAGTACTTC.

The V gene is TRBV11-2, the J gene TRBJ2-5, with 7 bases aligning to TRBD1. The CDR3 covers 15 residues. After removal of 4 bases from V and 5 bases from J, the junction contained 10 bases not matched to a gene. Germline CDR1 reads SGHAT; CDR2 reads FQNNGV. Here the CDR3 DNA reads TGTGCCAGCAGCTCCCAGGGGGTGGGGGCGGAGACCCAGTACTTC. This translates into CASSSQGVGAETQYF.

This clone was counted only a few times. This rearrangement joins TRBV27 to TRBJ1-6; TRBD1 matches 8 bases. The CDR3 extends over 15 amino acids. Losses at the gene ends were 6 bases for V and 8 bases for J; bases not matched to a gene: 9. Germline assignment: CDR1 MNHEY and CDR2 SMNVEV (reference sequence). The CDR3 sequence is CASRRLQGGYSPLHF. The CDR3 DNA reads TGTGCCAGCAGGAGATTACAGGGGGGGTATTCACCCCTCCACTTT.

This sequence joins TRBV5-1 and TRBJ2-2; D not resolved. This CDR3 contains 15 residues. Between the trimmed V and J ends, which lost 0 bases and 8 bases, there was a span of 14 bases. Germline-derived CDR1 and CDR2 are SGHRS and YFSETQ. Here the CDR3 DNA reads TGCGCCAGCAGCTTGGCTCTTCCCCAGGTTGGGGAGCTGTTTTTT. Protein product: CASSLALPQVGELFF.

This clone has a single count. The chain combines TRBV2 with TRBJ1-2, with no clear D. V shed 4 bases and J shed 8 bases, with 11 bases lying between them. This CDR3 region has 12 residues. CDR1 is SNHLY, CDR2 FYNNEI, per germline. CDR3 protein: CASSGAGQGYTF. The CDR3 DNA sequence: TGTGCCAGCAGTGGGGCAGGCCAAGGCTACACCTTC.

The chain joins TRBV28 to TRBJ2-7; D may be TRBD2 (5 bases). The CDR3 sequence is 12 residues long. The germline V and J ends were trimmed by 6 bases and 3 bases, with 9 bases remaining between them. Germline V gene data show CDR1 as MDHEN and CDR2 as SYDVKM. This CDR3 reads CASSLEGYEQYF. The CDR3 nucleotides are TGTGCCAGCAGCCTCGAGGGCTACGAGCAGTACTTC.

The V and J genes are TRBV20-1 and TRBJ1-1, with 7 bases aligning to TRBD1. This CDR3 is built from 14 residues. Germline CDR1 is DFQATT and CDR2 is SNEGSKA (reference sequence). Trimming at V came to 3 bases and at J to 1 base, leaving 5 bases not matched to a gene. CDR3 DNA sequence: TGCAGTGCTAGTAAGGGACAGTGGAACACTGAAGCTTTCTTT. Protein sequence: CSASKGQWNTEAFF.

The V call is TRBV10-1, the J call TRBJ2-5; weak D call: TRBD2 (6 bases). The germline CDR1 and CDR2 sequences are WNHNN and SYGVQD (reference sequence). This CDR3 region has 13 residues. V lost 8 bases and J 5 bases, leaving 15 bases between the germline ends. The chain's CDR3 is CASPCPGVETQYF. CDR3 DNA sequence: TGCGCCAGCCCCTGCCCGGGGGTGGAGACCCAGTACTTC.

A few counts support this clone. The V call is TRBV5-1, the J call TRBJ1-4; TRBD1 is a possible D gene (5 bases). Per germline, CDR1 SGHRS and CDR2 YFSETQ. Trimming removed 6 bases from V and 5 bases from J, with 14 bases in between. The CDR3 has 14 residues. The CDR3 is CASTRGLPNEKLFF. CDR3 coding DNA: TGCGCCAGCACCCGGGGACTGCCAAATGAAAAACTGTTTTTT.

The chain is built from TRBV19 and TRBJ2-1, with TRBD2 identical over 8 bases. Germline CDR1 LNHDA, CDR2 SQIVND (reference sequence). The CDR3 sequence is 16 residues long. V was clipped by 0 bases and J by 7 bases; unmatched bases: 8. CDR3 in amino acids: CASSIDRGGLSNEQFF. The CDR3 nucleotides read TGTGCCAGTAGTATAGATCGGGGGGGCTTGAGTAATGAGCAGTTCTTC.

The rearrangement links TRBV30 to TRBJ1-5, with 9 bases identical to TRBD1. Germline-derived CDR1 and CDR2 are GTSNPN and SVGIG (reference sequence). Trimming at V came to 3 bases and at J to 4 bases, leaving 13 bases not matched to a gene. The CDR3 consists of 17 residues. The DNA for the CDR3 is TGTGCCTGGAGCTCTAAAGCAACGACAGGGGGGAATCAGCCCCAGCATTTT. Translating gives CAWSSKATTGGNQPQHF.

The chain employs TRBV7-8 and TRBJ2-1; TRBD2 is a possible D gene (6 bases). Looked up from germline, CDR1 is SGHVS and CDR2 is FQNEAQ. The CDR3 runs to 16 residues. Deletions cut 7 bases from V and 2 bases from J, with 18 bases between. The CDR3 bases are TGTGCCAGCATCCCTCTTAGCGGCGCGACCTACAATGAGCAGTTCTTC. It translates to CASIPLSGATYNEQFF.

This chain uses TRBV5-6 with TRBJ2-3; D gene uncertain. The CDR3 spans 17 residues. CDR1 SGHDT and CDR2 YYEEEE come from the germline V gene. Trimming stripped 3 bases from V and 0 bases from J, with 17 bases between. Written as DNA, the CDR3 is TGTGCCAGCAGCTCACCGCTCTCGGTGATTAGCACAGATACGCAGTATTTT. This codes for CASSSPLSVISTDTQYF.

This rearrangement joins TRBV7-2 to TRBJ2-2; D is undetermined. V lost 7 bases and J 2 bases, leaving 11 bases between the germline ends. Germline V lookup: CDR1 SGHTA, CDR2 FQGNSA. This CDR3 is 14 amino acids long. The CDR3 protein is CASIKEINTGELFF. In DNA form, the CDR3 reads TGTGCCAGCATTAAGGAGATAAACACCGGGGAGCTGTTTTTT. Using reference TRBV7-2 and TRBJ2-2 for the parts outside the CDR3, the full variable domain is GAGVSQSPSNKVTEKGKDVELRCDPISGHTALYWYRQSLGQGLEFLIYFQGNSAPDKSGLPSDRFSAERTGGSVSTLTIQRTQQEDSAVYLCASIKEINTGELFFGEGSRLTVL.

The V and J genes are TRBV7-2 and TRBJ2-1, with D maybe TRBD1 (5 bases). Germline loops: CDR1 SGHTA, CDR2 FQGNSA. V was trimmed by 4 bases and J by 10 bases, leaving 11 bases between them. The CDR3 has 12 residues. CDR3: CASSSLDREQFF. CDR3 bases: TGTGCCAGCAGCTCGCTAGACAGAGAGCAGTTCTTC.

J is TRBJ2-1 and V is TRBV2; D is perhaps TRBD1 (6 bases). The CDR3 has 16 residues. The germline CDR1 and CDR2 sequences are SNHLY and FYNNEI. Trimming took off 8 bases at V and 3 bases at J, with 20 bases between the two ends. CDR3 in amino acids: CASSKPADRFYNEQFF. In DNA, the CDR3 is TGTGCCAGCTCCAAACCTGCGGACAGATTCTACAATGAGCAGTTCTTC. The variable domain in full, completed from reference TRBV2 and TRBJ2-1, reads EPEVTQTPSHQVTQMGQEVILRCVPISNHLYFYWYRQILGQKVEFLVSFYNNEISEKSEIFDDQFSVERPDGSNFTLKIRSTKLEDSAMYFCASSKPADRFYNEQFFGPGTRLTVL.

This chain links TRBV6-2 or TRBV6-3 with TRBJ2-5; a weak D match, TRBD2 (6 bases). The V gene lost 6 bases and the J gene lost 1 base, with 18 bases spanning the gap. Per germline, CDR1 MNHEY and CDR2 SVGEGT. This CDR3 comprises 16 residues. The CDR3, as DNA: TGTGCCAGCAGCCCCCGGGAGTCCACCTTCCAAGAGACCCAGTACTTC. It specifies CASSPRESTFQETQYF.

The chain has TRBV11-2 and TRBJ2-3; D might be TRBD2 (6 bases). Germline V gives CDR1 SGHAT, CDR2 FQNNGV. The CDR3 loop spans 15 amino acids. V shed 2 bases and J shed 6 bases, with 15 bases lying between them. Written as DNA, the CDR3 is TGTGCCAGCAGCTTAAGGCCGCCTGCGGGGGATACGCAGTATTTT. Encoded protein: CASSLRPPAGDTQYF.

The chain links TRBV19 to TRBJ2-3, with 12 nucleotides matching TRBD2. Germline V gives CDR1 LNHDA, CDR2 SQIVND (reference sequence). Trimming cost V 3 bases and J 4 bases; bases outside gene matches: 2. The CDR3 spans 15 residues. The CDR3 DNA sequence: TGTGCCAGTAGTATGACTAGCGGGAGCCCAGATACGCAGTATTTT. Translating it yields CASSMTSGSPDTQYF. The variable domain in full, completed from reference TRBV19 and TRBJ2-3, reads DGGITQSPKYLFRKEGQNVTLSCEQNLNHDAMYWYRQDPGQGLRLIYYSQIVNDFQKGDIAEGYSVSREKKESFPLTVTSAQKNPTAFYLCASSMTSGSPDTQYFGPGTRLTVL.

This clone occurred a few times. This chain uses TRBV28 with TRBJ1-6; D perhaps matches TRBD1 (6 bases). This CDR3 contains 13 residues. Germline-derived CDR1 and CDR2 are MDHEN and SYDVKM. The V and J ends lost 5 bases and 10 bases respectively, with 12 bases between them. This CDR3 reads CASSPQGRSPLHF. CDR3 coding DNA: TGTGCCAGCAGTCCACAGGGAAGGTCACCCCTCCACTTT.

The V and J genes are TRBV28 and TRBJ1-6; no clear D gene. V was shortened by 4 bases and J by 5 bases, with 6 bases between the two germline ends. This CDR3 has 13 residues. Germline CDR1 is MDHEN and CDR2 is SYDVKM. The CDR3 DNA reads as TGTGCCAGCAGTTCCGAGAATAATTCACCCCTCCACTTT. This translates into CASSSENNSPLHF. The full variable domain, rest sourced from reference TRBV28 and TRBJ1-6, is DVKVTQSSRYLVKRTGEKVFLECVQDMDHENMFWYRQDPGLGLRLIYFSYDVKMKEKGDIPEGYSVSREKKERFSLILESASTNQTSMYLCASSSENNSPLHFGNGTRLTVT.

The CDR3 is CASSIAGALNTQYF. CDR3 in DNA: TGTGCCAGCAGCATAGCGGGAGCTTTAAATACGCAGTATTTT. The gene calls are TRBV14 and TRBJ2-3; 9 bases match TRBD2. CDR3 length: 14 residues. CDR1 SGHDN and CDR2 FVKESK come from the germline V gene. V shed 5 bases, J shed 7 bases, and the junction held 7 bases outside the gene matches.

The rearrangement links TRBV6-5 to TRBJ1-2; a possible D gene is TRBD1 (5 bases). The CDR3 runs 13 residues. The germline gives CDR1 MNHEY, CDR2 SVGAGI. The germline V and J ends were trimmed by 6 bases and 1 base, with 9 bases remaining between them. Here the CDR3 DNA reads TGTGCCAGCAGACCAAGGGGTAACTATGGCTACACCTTC. Translation: CASRPRGNYGYTF.

J is TRBJ2-5 and V is TRBV9; 10 nucleotides line up with TRBD1. V gave up 1 base and J gave up 1 base; unmatched junction bases: 7. The CDR3 length is 17 residues. CDR1 SGDLS and CDR2 YYNGEE come from the germline V gene. CDR3 DNA sequence: TGTGCCAGCAGCGTATCGGGGGGACAGGGGACCCAAGAGACCCAGTACTTC. This translates into CASSVSGGQGTQETQYF.

The CDR3, as DNA: TGTGCCAGCAGTGCCCCGGGACAGGCGGGGGAAAAACTGTTTTTT. It is translated as CASSAPGQAGEKLFF. The V gene is TRBV28, the J gene TRBJ1-4, with 8 bases aligning to TRBD1. V trimming: 5 bases; J trimming: 8 bases; junction bases outside the gene matches: 10. CDR3 length: 15 residues. Germline lookup yields CDR1 MDHEN and CDR2 SYDVKM. Full variable domain (remainder filled in from reference TRBV28 and TRBJ1-4): DVKVTQSSRYLVKRTGEKVFLECVQDMDHENMFWYRQDPGLGLRLIYFSYDVKMKEKGDIPEGYSVSREKKERFSLILESASTNQTSMYLCASSAPGQAGEKLFFGSGTQLSVL.

This chain links TRBV19 with TRBJ2-3, with 7 bases lining up with TRBD2. Looked up from germline, CDR1 is LNHDA and CDR2 is SQIVND (reference sequence). V lost 7 bases to trimming and J lost 3 bases; unmatched junction nucleotides: 16. The CDR3 is made up of 17 amino acids. The CDR3 sequence is CASIRGGGRVGTDTQYF. In DNA form, the CDR3 reads TGTGCCAGTATAAGAGGTGGGGGGAGGGTTGGGACAGATACGCAGTATTTT.

The J gene is TRBJ2-5, the V gene TRBV5-4; no reliable D call. The CDR3 sequence is 15 residues long. Between the trimmed V and J ends, which lost 1 base and 4 bases, there was a span of 14 bases. The V gene's germline CDR1 is SGHNT and CDR2 YYREEE (reference sequence). CDR3 bases: TGTGCCAGCAGCTTGCGTGCCTCCCGAGCAGAGACCCAGTACTTC. This sequence encodes CASSLRASRAETQYF.